This TCR beta chain was found in a study of Graves' ophthalmopathy and Graves' hyperthyroidism. CDR3 regions of TCR beta were amplified from RNA transcripts. HTBI primers were employed in first-round RT-PCR, then a second-round multiplex PCR followed. One entry per CDR3 protein, called by TCRdb with MiXCR from the multiplex PCR reads. There are about 410,000 distinct CDR3 sequences in the sample; around 18% occur only once, and roughly 1.5% lies in the top ten. This clonotype was seen at least ten times. This CDR3 spans 14 amino acids. Germline loops: CDR1 SGHTA, CDR2 FQGNSA. Germline trimming cut 7 bases from V and 5 bases from J; bases unmatched to any gene: 8.

This clonotype was obtained from a young woman with Graves' ophthalmopathy. The sequenced sample consisted of peripheral blood. The chain has TRBV7-2 and TRBJ2-7; 10 bases fit TRBD1. CDR3 nucleotide sequence: TGTGCCAGCAACCCACTGACAGGGGGCAACGAGCAGTACTTC. The encoded protein is CASNPLTGGNEQYF.